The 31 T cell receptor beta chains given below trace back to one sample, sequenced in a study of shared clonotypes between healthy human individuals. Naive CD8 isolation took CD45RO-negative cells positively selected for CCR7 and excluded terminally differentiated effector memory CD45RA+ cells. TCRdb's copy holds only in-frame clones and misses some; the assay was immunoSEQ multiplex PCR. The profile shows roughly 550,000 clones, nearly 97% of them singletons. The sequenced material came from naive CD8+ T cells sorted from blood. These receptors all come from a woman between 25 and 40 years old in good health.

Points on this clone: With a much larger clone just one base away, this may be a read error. CDR3 in DNA: TGTGCCAGCAGCATCGACTACGAGCAGTACTTC. It codes for CASSIDYEQYF. This sequence joins TRBV7-9 and TRBJ2-7; D is unclear. The CDR3 runs 11 residues. Germline V gives CDR1 SEHNR, CDR2 FQNEAQ (reference sequence). Trimming removed 5 bases at V and 3 bases at J, with 5 bases between.

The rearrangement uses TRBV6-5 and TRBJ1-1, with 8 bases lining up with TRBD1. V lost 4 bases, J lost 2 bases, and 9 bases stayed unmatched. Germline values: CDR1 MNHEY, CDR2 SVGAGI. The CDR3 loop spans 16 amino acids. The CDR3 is CASSFRLGQANTEAFF. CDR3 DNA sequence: TGTGCCAGCAGTTTCCGCTTGGGACAGGCAAACACTGAAGCTTTCTTT.

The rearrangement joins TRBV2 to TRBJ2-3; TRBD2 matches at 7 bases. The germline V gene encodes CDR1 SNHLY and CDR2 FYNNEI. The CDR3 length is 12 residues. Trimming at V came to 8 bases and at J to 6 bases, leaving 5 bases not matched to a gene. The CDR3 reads CASAGAGDTQYF. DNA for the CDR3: TGTGCCAGCGCGGGAGCAGGTGATACGCAGTATTTT.

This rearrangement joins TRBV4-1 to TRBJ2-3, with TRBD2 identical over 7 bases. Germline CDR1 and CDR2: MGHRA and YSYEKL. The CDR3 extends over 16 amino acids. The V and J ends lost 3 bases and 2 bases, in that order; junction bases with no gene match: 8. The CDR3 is CASSHLAGVDTDTQYF. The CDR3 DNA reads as TGCGCCAGCAGCCACTTAGCGGGTGTCGACACAGATACGCAGTATTTT.

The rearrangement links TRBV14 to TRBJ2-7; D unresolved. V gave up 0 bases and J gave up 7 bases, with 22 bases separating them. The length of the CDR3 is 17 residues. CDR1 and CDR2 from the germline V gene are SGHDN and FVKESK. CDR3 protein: CASSQDPVRSRLSEQYF. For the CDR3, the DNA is TGTGCCAGCAGCCAAGATCCTGTCAGAAGTCGACTGTCGGAGCAGTACTTC.

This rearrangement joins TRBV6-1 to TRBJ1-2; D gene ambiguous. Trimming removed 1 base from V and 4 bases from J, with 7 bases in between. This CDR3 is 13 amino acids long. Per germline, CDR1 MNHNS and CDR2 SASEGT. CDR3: CASSEGFGYGYTF. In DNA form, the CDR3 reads TGTGCCAGCAGTGAAGGATTTGGCTATGGCTACACCTTC.

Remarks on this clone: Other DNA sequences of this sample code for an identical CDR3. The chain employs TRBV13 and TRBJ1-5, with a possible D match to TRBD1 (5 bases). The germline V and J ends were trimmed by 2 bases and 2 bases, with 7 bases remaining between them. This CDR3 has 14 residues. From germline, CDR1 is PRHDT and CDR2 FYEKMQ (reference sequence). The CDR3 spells CASSLRGGNQPQHF. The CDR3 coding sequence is TGTGCCAGCAGCTTAAGGGGCGGCAATCAGCCCCAGCATTTT.

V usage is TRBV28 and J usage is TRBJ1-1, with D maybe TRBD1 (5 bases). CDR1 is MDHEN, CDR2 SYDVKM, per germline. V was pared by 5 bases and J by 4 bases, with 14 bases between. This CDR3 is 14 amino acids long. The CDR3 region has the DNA TGTGCCAGCAGTACCCAGGGAGTCGGCACTGAAGCTTTCTTT. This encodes CASSTQGVGTEAFF. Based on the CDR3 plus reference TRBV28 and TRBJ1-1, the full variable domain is DVKVTQSSRYLVKRTGEKVFLECVQDMDHENMFWYRQDPGLGLRLIYFSYDVKMKEKGDIPEGYSVSREKKERFSLILESASTNQTSMYLCASSTQGVGTEAFFGQGTRLTVV.

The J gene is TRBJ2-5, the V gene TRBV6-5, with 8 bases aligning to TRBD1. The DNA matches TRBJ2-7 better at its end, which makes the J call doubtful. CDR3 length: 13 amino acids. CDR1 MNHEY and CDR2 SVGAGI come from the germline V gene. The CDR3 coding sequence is TGTGCCAGCACTCAGGACAGGGACCACGAGCAGTACTTC. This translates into CASTQDRDHEQYF.

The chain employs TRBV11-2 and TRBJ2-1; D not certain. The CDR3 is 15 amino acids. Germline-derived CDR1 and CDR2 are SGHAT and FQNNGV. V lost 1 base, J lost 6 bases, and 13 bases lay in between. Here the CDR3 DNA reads TGTGCCAGCAGCTTAGGCCCGACTCCTGTCAATGAGCAGTTCTTC. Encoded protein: CASSLGPTPVNEQFF.

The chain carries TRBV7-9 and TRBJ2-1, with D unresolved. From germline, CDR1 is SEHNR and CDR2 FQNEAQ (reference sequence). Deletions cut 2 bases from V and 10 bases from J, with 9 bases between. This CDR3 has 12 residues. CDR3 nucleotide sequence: TGTGCCAGCAGCTTATTGTATTTCGAGCAGTTCTTC. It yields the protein CASSLLYFEQFF.

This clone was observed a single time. The CDR3 protein is CASSGVTTYEQYF. In DNA, the CDR3 is TGTGCCAGCAGTGGTGTCACTACCTACGAGCAGTACTTC. The chain combines TRBV28 with TRBJ2-7; D gene unclear. The germline V gene encodes CDR1 MDHEN and CDR2 SYDVKM. Trimming stripped 5 bases from V and 2 bases from J, with 10 bases between. There are 13 residues in the CDR3.

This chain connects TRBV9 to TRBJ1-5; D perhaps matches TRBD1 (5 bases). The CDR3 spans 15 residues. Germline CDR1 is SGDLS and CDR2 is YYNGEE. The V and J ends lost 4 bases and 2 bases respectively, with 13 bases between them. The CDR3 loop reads CASSNGTLGNQPQHF. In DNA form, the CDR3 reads TGTGCCAGCAGCAACGGGACTCTTGGCAATCAGCCCCAGCATTTT.

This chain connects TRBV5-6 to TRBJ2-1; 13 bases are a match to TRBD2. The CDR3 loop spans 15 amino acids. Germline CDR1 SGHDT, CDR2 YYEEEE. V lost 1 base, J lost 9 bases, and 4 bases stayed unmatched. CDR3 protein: CASSLRTSGRSEQFF. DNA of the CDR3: TGTGCCAGCAGCTTGAGGACTAGCGGGAGAAGTGAGCAGTTCTTC.

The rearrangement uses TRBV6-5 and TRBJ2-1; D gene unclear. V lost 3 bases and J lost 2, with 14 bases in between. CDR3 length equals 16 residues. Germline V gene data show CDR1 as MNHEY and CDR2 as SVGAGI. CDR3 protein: CASSYLGRATYNEQFF. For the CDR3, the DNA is TGTGCCAGCAGTTATCTCGGAAGGGCGACCTACAATGAGCAGTTCTTC.

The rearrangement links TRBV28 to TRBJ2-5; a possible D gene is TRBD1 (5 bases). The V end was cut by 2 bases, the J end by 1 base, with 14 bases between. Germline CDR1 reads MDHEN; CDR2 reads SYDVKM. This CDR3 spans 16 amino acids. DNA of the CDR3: TGTGCCAGCAGTTTACTCTGGACACCAGTCCAAGAGACCCAGTACTTC. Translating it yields CASSLLWTPVQETQYF.

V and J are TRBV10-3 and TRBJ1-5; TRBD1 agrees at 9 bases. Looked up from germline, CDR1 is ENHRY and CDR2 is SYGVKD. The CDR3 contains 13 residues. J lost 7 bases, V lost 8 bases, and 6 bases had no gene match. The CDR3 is CAIGDRDGQPQHF. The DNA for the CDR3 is TGTGCCATCGGGGACAGGGACGGCCAGCCCCAGCATTTT.

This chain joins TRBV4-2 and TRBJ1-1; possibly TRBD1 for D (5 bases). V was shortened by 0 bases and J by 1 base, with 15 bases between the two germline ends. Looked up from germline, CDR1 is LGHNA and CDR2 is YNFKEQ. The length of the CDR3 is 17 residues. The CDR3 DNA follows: TGTGCCAGCAGCCAAGATTCAGGGAGGGTTCAGAACACTGAAGCTTTCTTT. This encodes CASSQDSGRVQNTEAFF.

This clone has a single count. CDR3 coding DNA: TGTGCCAGCAGCCCCCAGGGGGCGAACACTGAAGCTTTCTTT. It codes for CASSPQGANTEAFF. This chain joins TRBV9 and TRBJ1-1; 8 positions match TRBD1. In germline, CDR1 is SGDLS, CDR2 YYNGEE. V lost 4 bases, J lost 1 base, and 3 bases stayed unmatched. There are 14 residues in the CDR3.

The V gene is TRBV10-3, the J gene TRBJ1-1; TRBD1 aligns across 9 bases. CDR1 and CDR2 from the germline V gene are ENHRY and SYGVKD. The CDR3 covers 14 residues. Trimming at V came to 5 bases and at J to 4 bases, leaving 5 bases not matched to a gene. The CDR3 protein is CAISTGQGATEAFF. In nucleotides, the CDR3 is TGTGCCATCAGTACGGGACAGGGTGCCACTGAAGCTTTCTTT.

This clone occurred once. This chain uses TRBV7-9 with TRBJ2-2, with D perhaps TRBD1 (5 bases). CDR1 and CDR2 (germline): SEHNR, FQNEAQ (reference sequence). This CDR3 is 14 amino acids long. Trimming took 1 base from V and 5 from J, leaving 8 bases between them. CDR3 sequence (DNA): TGTGCCAGCAGCTTAGTGTCAGGGACCGGGGAGCTGTTTTTT. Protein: CASSLVSGTGELFF.

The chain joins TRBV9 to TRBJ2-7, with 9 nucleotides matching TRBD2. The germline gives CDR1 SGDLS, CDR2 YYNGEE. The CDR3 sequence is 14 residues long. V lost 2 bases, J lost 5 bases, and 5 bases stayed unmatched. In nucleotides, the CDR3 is TGTGCCAGCAGCGTGATAGCGGGAGCGGACGAGCAGTACTTC. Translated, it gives CASSVIAGADEQYF.

CDR3 amino acids: CASGAGDQETQYF. The CDR3 DNA is TGTGCCAGTGGGGCGGGGGACCAAGAGACCCAGTACTTC. The chain carries TRBV19 and TRBJ2-5; 7 nucleotides agree with TRBD2. V shed 8 bases, J shed 0 bases, and the junction held 3 bases outside the gene matches. This CDR3 spans 13 amino acids. The germline gives CDR1 LNHDA, CDR2 SQIVND (reference sequence). Full variable domain (missing parts from reference TRBV19 and TRBJ2-5): DGGITQSPKYLFRKEGQNVTLSCEQNLNHDAMYWYRQDPGQGLRLIYYSQIVNDFQKGDIAEGYSVSREKKESFPLTVTSAQKNPTAFYLCASGAGDQETQYFGPGTRLLVL.

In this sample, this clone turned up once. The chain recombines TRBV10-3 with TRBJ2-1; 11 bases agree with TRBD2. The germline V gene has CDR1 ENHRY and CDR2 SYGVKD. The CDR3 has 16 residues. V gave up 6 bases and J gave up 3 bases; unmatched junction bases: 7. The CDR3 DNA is TGTGCCATCAGCCCCGGACTAGCGGGCCACTACAATGAGCAGTTCTTC. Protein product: CAISPGLAGHYNEQFF.

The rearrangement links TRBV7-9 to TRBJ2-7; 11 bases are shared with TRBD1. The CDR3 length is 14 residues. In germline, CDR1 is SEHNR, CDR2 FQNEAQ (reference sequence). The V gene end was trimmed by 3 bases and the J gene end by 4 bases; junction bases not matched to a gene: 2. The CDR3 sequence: CASSLGQGVYEQYF. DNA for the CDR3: TGTGCCAGCAGCTTGGGACAGGGGGTTTACGAGCAGTACTTC.

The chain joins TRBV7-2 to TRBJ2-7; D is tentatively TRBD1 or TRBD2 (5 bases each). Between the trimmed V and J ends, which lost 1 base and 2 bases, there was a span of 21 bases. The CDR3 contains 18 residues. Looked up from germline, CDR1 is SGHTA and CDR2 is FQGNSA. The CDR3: CASSLGGTVLGLPYEQYF. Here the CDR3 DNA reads TGTGCCAGCAGCTTAGGGGGGACGGTGCTGGGCTTGCCCTACGAGCAGTACTTC. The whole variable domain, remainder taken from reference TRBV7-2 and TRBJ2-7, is GAGVSQSPSNKVTEKGKDVELRCDPISGHTALYWYRQSLGQGLEFLIYFQGNSAPDKSGLPSDRFSAERTGGSVSTLTIQRTQQEDSAVYLCASSLGGTVLGLPYEQYFGPGTRLTVT.

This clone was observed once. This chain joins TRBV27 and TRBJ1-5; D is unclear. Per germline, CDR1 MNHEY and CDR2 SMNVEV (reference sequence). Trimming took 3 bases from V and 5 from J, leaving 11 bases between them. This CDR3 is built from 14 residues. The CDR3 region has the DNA TGTGCCAGCAGTTTCGGTATGGGCGATCAGCCCCAGCATTTT. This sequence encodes CASSFGMGDQPQHF.

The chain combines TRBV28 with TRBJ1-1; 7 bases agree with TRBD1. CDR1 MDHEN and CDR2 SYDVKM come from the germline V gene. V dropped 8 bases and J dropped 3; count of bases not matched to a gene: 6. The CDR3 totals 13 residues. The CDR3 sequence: CASQQGRYTEAFF. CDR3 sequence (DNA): TGTGCCAGCCAACAGGGGAGGTACACTGAAGCTTTCTTT.

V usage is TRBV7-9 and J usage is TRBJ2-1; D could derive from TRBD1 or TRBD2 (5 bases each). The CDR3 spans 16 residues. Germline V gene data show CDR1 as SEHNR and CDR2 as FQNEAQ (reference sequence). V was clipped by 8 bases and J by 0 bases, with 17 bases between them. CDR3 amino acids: CASDSEGESSYNEQFF. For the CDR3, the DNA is TGTGCCAGCGATTCAGAAGGGGAGAGCTCCTACAATGAGCAGTTCTTC.

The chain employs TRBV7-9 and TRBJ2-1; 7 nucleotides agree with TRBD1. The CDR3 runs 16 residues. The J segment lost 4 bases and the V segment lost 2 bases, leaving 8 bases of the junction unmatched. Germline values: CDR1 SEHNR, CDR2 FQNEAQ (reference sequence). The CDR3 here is CASSLTEGAGYNEQFF. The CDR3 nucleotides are TGTGCCAGCAGCTTAACTGAGGGGGCAGGATACAATGAGCAGTTCTTC.

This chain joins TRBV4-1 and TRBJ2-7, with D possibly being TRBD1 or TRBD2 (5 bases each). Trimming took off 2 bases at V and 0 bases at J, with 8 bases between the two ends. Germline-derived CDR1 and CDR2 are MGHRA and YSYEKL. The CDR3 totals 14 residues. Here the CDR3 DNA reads TGCGCCAGCAGCCAATCCGGGACCTCCTACGAGCAGTACTTC. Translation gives CASSQSGTSYEQYF.